Presented here are 6 T cell receptor beta chains from one specimen sequenced in a study of blood T cells in healthy people across ages. For the second PCR, which ran for about 6 to 11 cycles, a sample-barcoded 5' primer and a J-beta primer mix were used. MiXCR, applied by TCRdb to the 5' RACE reads, yields one record per CDR3 protein. The data show 550,000 to 750,000 distinct CDR3 sequences, 20% to 25% seen once. The specimen was blood. These receptors originate from a man in his 70s in good health.

The J gene is TRBJ2-1, the V gene TRBV4-3, with 9 bases fitting TRBD2. The CDR3 runs to 16 residues. Unmatched junction bases numbered 9, after V lost 0 bases and J lost 9 bases. The germline V gene encodes CDR1 LGHNA and CDR2 YSLEER. The CDR3 DNA is TGCGCCAGCAGCCAAGAAGTAGCGGGAGCCCCGGGTGAGCAGTTCTTC. Translation: CASSQEVAGAPGEQFF.

The chain combines TRBV7-9 with TRBJ2-6, with D unclear. Between the trimmed V and J ends, which lost 2 bases and 3 bases, there was a span of 2 bases. This CDR3 region has 13 residues. Germline lookup yields CDR1 SEHNR and CDR2 FQNEAQ (reference sequence). This CDR3 reads CASSLYGANVLTF. The CDR3 DNA reads as TGTGCCAGCAGCTTATATGGGGCCAACGTCCTGACTTTC. Together with reference TRBV7-9 and TRBJ2-6, the CDR3 gives the full variable domain: DTGVSQNPRHKITKRGQNVTFRCDPISEHNRLYWYRQTLGQGPEFLTYFQNEAQLEKSRLLSDRFSAERPKGSFSTLEIQRTEQGDSAMYLCASSLYGANVLTFGAGSRLTVL.

This clonotype has a handful of counts. The rearrangement uses TRBV9 and TRBJ2-2, with D tentatively TRBD1 (5 bases). The CDR3 extends over 14 amino acids. V was cut by 3 bases and J by 6 bases, with 12 bases left in between. Germline assignment: CDR1 SGDLS and CDR2 YYNGEE. CDR3 DNA: TGTGCCAGCAGCGGAAAGCAGGGCCCCGGGGAGCTGTTTTTT. Its protein is CASSGKQGPGELFF.

The chain recombines TRBV30 with TRBJ2-5; TRBD1 is a possible D gene (6 bases). TRBJ2-7 matches the DNA end more closely, so the J call is doubtful. The CDR3 has 12 amino acids. Germline loops: CDR1 GTSNPN, CDR2 SVGIG (reference sequence). CDR3 sequence: CAWSLQGNEQYF. CDR3 nucleotides: TGTGCCTGGAGTTTACAGGGAAACGAGCAGTACTTC.

The chain couples TRBV4-1 to TRBJ2-1; 11 nucleotides match TRBD2. This CDR3 is 17 amino acids long. CDR1 and CDR2 from the germline V gene are MGHRA and YSYEKL. Trimming at V came to 0 bases and at J to 6 bases, leaving 7 bases not matched to a gene. The CDR3 reads CASSQEIAGGVLNEQFF. As DNA, the CDR3 is TGCGCCAGCAGCCAAGAGATAGCGGGAGGGGTCCTCAATGAGCAGTTCTTC.

As for this clonotype: At one boundary the junction diverges from the germline segment, which might be a read error. The chain recombines TRBV20-1 with TRBJ2-1, with a weak D call TRBD2 (5 bases). This CDR3 region has 15 residues. Per germline, CDR1 DFQATT and CDR2 SNEGSKA (reference sequence). This chain's CDR3 is CGASFWETPYNEQFF. CDR3 nucleotide sequence: TGCGGTGCTAGTTTCTGGGAGACTCCTTACAATGAGCAGTTCTTC.